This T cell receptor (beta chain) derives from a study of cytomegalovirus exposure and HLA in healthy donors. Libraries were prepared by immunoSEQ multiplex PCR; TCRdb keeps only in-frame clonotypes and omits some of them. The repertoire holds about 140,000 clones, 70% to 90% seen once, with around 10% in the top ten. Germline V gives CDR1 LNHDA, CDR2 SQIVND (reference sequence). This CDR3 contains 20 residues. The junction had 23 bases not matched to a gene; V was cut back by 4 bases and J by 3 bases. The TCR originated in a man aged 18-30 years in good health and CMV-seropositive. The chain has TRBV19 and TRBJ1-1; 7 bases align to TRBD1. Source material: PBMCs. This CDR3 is CASSKRAQQRGLPTHTEAFF. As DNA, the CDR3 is TGTGCCAGTAGTAAAAGGGCCCAACAGAGGGGGCTCCCGACCCACACTGAAGCTTTCTTT.